These 27 T cell receptor beta chains were all obtained from the same sample, sequenced in a study of blood T cell repertoires in COVID-19. Here immunoSEQ multiplex PCR was the method, and the copy in TCRdb shows in-frame clones only, minus some. The sample has 350,000 to 550,000 clones, nearly 90% seen once. Sequences were obtained from PBMCs or T cells enriched from blood (not recorded which). Receptor source: a woman between 18 and 30 years old with acute COVID-19.

The chain couples TRBV6-5 to TRBJ1-2; maybe TRBD1 (6 bases). CDR3 length: 14 residues. In germline, CDR1 is MNHEY, CDR2 SVGAGI. The V end lost 10 bases, the J end lost 2 bases, and 17 bases lay between the germline ends. In DNA, the CDR3 is TGTGCCACCACATATGAAACAGGGAACTATGGCTACACCTTC. The encoded protein is CATTYETGNYGYTF.

The chain recombines TRBV12-2 with TRBJ1-1; TRBD1, the table's D call, lacks a check against the DNA. TRBV12-2 is shown as a pseudogene. The CDR3 has 17 residues. CDR3 protein: CASRSSHWTGVNTEAFF. In DNA, the CDR3 is TGTGCAAGTCGCTCGTCCCATTGGACAGGGGTGAACACTGAAGCTTTCTTT.

The genes are TRBV9 and TRBJ1-6, with 8 positions matching TRBD1. The CDR3 covers 15 residues. The germline gives CDR1 SGDLS, CDR2 YYNGEE. The V segment lost 2 bases and the J segment 11 bases; nucleotides outside the gene matches: 9. The DNA for the CDR3 is TGTGCCAGCAGCGTTACTGGACAGGGTGAGACACCCCTCCACTTT. It yields the protein CASSVTGQGETPLHF.

The chain employs TRBV13 and TRBJ1-1, with D unclear. Germline values: CDR1 PRHDT, CDR2 FYEKMQ (reference sequence). The length of the CDR3 is 13 residues. Trimming pared 1 base from V and 0 bases from J, leaving 3 bases between. For the CDR3, the DNA is TGTGCCAGCAGCTTAGCCATGAACACTGAAGCTTTCTTT. Residues: CASSLAMNTEAFF.

V gene TRBV5-8 combines with J gene TRBJ2-7; 8 bases match TRBD1. The CDR3 sequence is 14 residues long. CDR1 is SGHTS, CDR2 YDEGEE, per germline. J lost 2 bases, V lost 6 bases, and 7 bases had no gene match. Here the CDR3 reads CASTGQGAAYEQYF. CDR3 bases: TGTGCCAGCACAGGGCAGGGGGCCGCCTACGAGCAGTACTTC.

This clone turned up a few times. The genes are TRBV29-1 and TRBJ2-5; the match to TRBD2 covers 11 bases. After removal of 8 bases from V and 5 bases from J, the junction contained 13 bases not matched to a gene. This CDR3 has 15 amino acids. Germline lookup yields CDR1 SQVTM and CDR2 ANQGSEA. The CDR3 DNA follows: TGCAGCACCGGGACTAGCGGCCCCCGGTGGGAGACCCAGTACTTC. Its translation: CSTGTSGPRWETQYF.

The chain has TRBV4-1 and TRBJ1-1; D is possibly TRBD1 (6 bases). Trimming removed 1 base at V and 3 bases at J, with 9 bases between. This CDR3 has 14 amino acids. Looked up from germline, CDR1 is MGHRA and CDR2 is YSYEKL. CDR3 in DNA: TGCGCCAGCAGCCAAGCGGGGGGCCACACTGAAGCTTTCTTT. Its protein is CASSQAGGHTEAFF.

The chain joins TRBV4-3 to TRBJ2-1, with a tentative D call TRBD1 (5 bases). The ends were cut back, 0 bases at V and 5 bases at J, with 17 bases in the middle. The CDR3 runs 17 residues. Germline values: CDR1 LGHNA, CDR2 YSLEER. The CDR3 here is CASSQDSARQKNNEQFF. The CDR3 bases are TGCGCCAGCAGCCAAGATTCTGCCCGACAGAAAAACAATGAGCAGTTCTTC.

This clone was seen a single time. The rearrangement joins TRBV27 to TRBJ1-4; D is ambiguous. V lost 3 bases and J 7 bases, leaving 12 bases between the germline ends. The CDR3 extends over 14 amino acids. The germline V gene encodes CDR1 MNHEY and CDR2 SMNVEV (reference sequence). CDR3 bases: TGTGCCAGCAGTTTGTTCTTTAGAAGTGAAAAACTGTTTTTT. Encoded protein: CASSLFFRSEKLFF.

The chain employs TRBV9 and TRBJ2-7, with a tentative D call TRBD1 (5 bases). The CDR3 spans 15 residues. Germline-derived CDR1 and CDR2 are SGDLS and YYNGEE. Trimming shortened V by 4 bases and J by 2 bases, and 16 bases separated the two germline ends. The CDR3 protein is CASSPRQTPTYEQYF. For the CDR3, the DNA is TGTGCCAGCAGCCCCCGACAGACCCCGACCTACGAGCAGTACTTC.

The chain recombines TRBV7-9 with TRBJ1-5; the D gene is possibly TRBD1 (6 bases). The CDR3 sequence is 14 residues long. The V gene's germline CDR1 is SEHNR and CDR2 FQNEAQ (reference sequence). Trimming shortened V by 2 bases and J by 3 bases, and 8 bases separated the two germline ends. This CDR3 is CASSLTGHNQPQHF. The DNA for the CDR3 is TGTGCCAGCAGCTTAACGGGACACAATCAGCCCCAGCATTTT.

V gene TRBV25-1 combines with J gene TRBJ2-1; 13 bases are a match to TRBD2. Trimming at V came to 7 bases and at J to 7 bases, leaving 1 base not matched to a gene. The CDR3 runs 13 residues. Germline loops: CDR1 MGHDK, CDR2 SYGVNS. The CDR3 nucleotides are TGTGCCAGCATGGGACTAGCGGGAAATGAGCAGTTCTTC. Its protein is CASMGLAGNEQFF.

Only one count was recorded for this clone. V is TRBV4-3 and J is TRBJ2-6; weak D call: TRBD2 (7 bases). This CDR3 region has 17 residues. The ends were cut back, 0 bases at V and 4 bases at J, with 13 bases in the middle. CDR1 is LGHNA, CDR2 YSLEER, per germline. CDR3 protein: CASSQDRGASGANVLTF. For the CDR3, the DNA is TGCGCCAGCAGCCAAGATCGGGGGGCTTCGGGGGCCAACGTCCTGACTTTC.

CDR3 in DNA: TGTGCCAGCAGCCAAGTATCTCAGGAGGCCACCATATATTTT. Translating gives CASSQVSQEATIYF. The rearrangement uses TRBV3-1 (or the pseudogene TRBV3-2) and TRBJ1-3; D is ambiguous. The CDR3 contains 14 residues. CDR1 is LGHDT and CDR2 is YNNKEL in the germline V gene (reference sequence). V lost 1 base and J lost 9, with 13 bases in between.

This clone was seen just once. The gene calls are TRBV28 and TRBJ1-5, with D possibly TRBD1 on 6 matching bases. The germline V gene encodes CDR1 MDHEN and CDR2 SYDVKM. The germline V and J ends were trimmed by 4 bases and 2 bases, with 18 bases remaining between them. The CDR3 has 17 amino acids. CDR3 sequence: CASSSPTGHRGNQPQHF. As DNA, the CDR3 is TGTGCCAGCAGTTCCCCGACAGGCCACAGGGGCAATCAGCCCCAGCATTTT.

This clone was seen only once. The rearrangement joins TRBV28 to TRBJ1-6; 7 bases fit TRBD1. Germline values: CDR1 MDHEN, CDR2 SYDVKM. CDR3 length: 17 amino acids. J gave up 5 bases and V 5 bases, and 12 bases lay outside the gene matches. The DNA for the CDR3 is TGTGCCAGCAGTCCGTTTAGGGCAGGGGGTGATAATTCACCCCTCCACTTT. Protein: CASSPFRAGGDNSPLHF.

The chain recombines TRBV29-1 with TRBJ2-7; 8 positions match TRBD1. J lost 3 bases, V lost 7 bases, and 8 bases had no gene match. CDR3 length: 13 amino acids. The germline V gene has CDR1 SQVTM and CDR2 ANQGSEA. The CDR3 nucleotides are TGCAGCGCCGTGGGACAGGATAACTACGAGCAGTACTTC. Protein sequence: CSAVGQDNYEQYF.

CDR3 DNA: TGTGCCACCAGCTCGGGGAAAGGAAACACCATATATTTT. Its translation is CATSSGKGNTIYF. The chain couples TRBV15 to TRBJ1-3; the D is unclear. The CDR3 sequence is 13 residues long. In germline, CDR1 is LNHNV, CDR2 YYDKDF (reference sequence). Trimming pared 5 bases from V and 4 bases from J, leaving 9 bases between.

The CDR3 coding sequence is TGTGCCAGCAGCTTCGGGGAGTCCTACGAGCAGTACTTC. As protein: CASSFGESYEQYF. This rearrangement joins TRBV7-8 to TRBJ2-7; tentatively, D is TRBD2 (5 bases). The CDR3 consists of 13 residues. CDR1 is SGHVS and CDR2 is FQNEAQ in the germline V gene. V was trimmed by 3 bases and J by 1 base, leaving 7 bases between them.

The chain combines TRBV5-5 with TRBJ1-5, with D maybe TRBD1 (5 bases). Deletions cut 2 bases from V and 0 bases from J, with 18 bases between. The CDR3 sequence is 18 residues long. The germline V gene has CDR1 SGHKS and CDR2 YYEKEE (reference sequence). The CDR3 nucleotides read TGTGCCAGCAGCTTAATGGGGTTGGGACTCTATAGCAATCAGCCCCAGCATTTT. Translated: CASSLMGLGLYSNQPQHF.

This clone was recorded only once. The chain has TRBV7-3 and TRBJ2-3; perhaps TRBD2 as D (6 bases). Between the trimmed V and J ends, which lost 5 bases and 0 bases, there was a span of 12 bases. This CDR3 spans 15 amino acids. In germline, CDR1 is SGHTA, CDR2 FQGTGA. The CDR3, as DNA: TGTGCCAGCAGCCCTTCCGGGACTAGCACAGATACGCAGTATTTT. Protein product: CASSPSGTSTDTQYF.

This rearrangement joins TRBV29-1 to TRBJ2-7; D is possibly TRBD1 (6 bases). The germline V gene has CDR1 SQVTM and CDR2 ANQGSEA. The CDR3 is 13 residues long. V was shortened by 2 bases and J by 3 bases, with 11 bases between the two germline ends. The CDR3 region is CSVEIDRSYEQYF. CDR3 in DNA: TGCAGCGTTGAAATAGACAGGAGCTACGAGCAGTACTTC.

The CDR3 nucleotides are TGTGCCAGCAGTTCTGGCTGTTCTTGCTCACCCCTCCACTTT. Its protein product is CASSSGCSCSPLHF. The chain links TRBV28 to TRBJ1-6, with no clear D. Per germline, CDR1 MDHEN and CDR2 SYDVKM. This CDR3 is 14 amino acids long. V lost 4 bases and J lost 10, with 14 bases in between.

Only a few counts were recorded for this clone. This same CDR3 is encoded by further DNA sequences in the sample. The chain recombines TRBV5-1 with TRBJ1-4; D unclear. CDR3 size: 15 residues. The germline CDR1 and CDR2 sequences are SGHRS and YFSETQ. The germline V and J ends were trimmed by 0 bases and 0 bases, with 6 bases remaining between them. The CDR3 DNA reads as TGCGCCAGCAGCTTGGAGGGAGCAACTAATGAAAAACTGTTTTTT. It is translated as CASSLEGATNEKLFF.

The rearrangement links TRBV6-2 or TRBV6-3 to TRBJ2-5; D may be TRBD1 (5 bases). Germline V gene sequence: CDR1 MNHEY, CDR2 SVGEGT. CDR3 length: 14 residues. V gave up 2 bases and J gave up 2 bases, with 9 bases separating them. The CDR3 sequence: CASSYVWTQETQYF. CDR3 in DNA: TGTGCCAGCAGTTACGTGTGGACACAAGAGACCCAGTACTTC.

The CDR3 DNA sequence: TGTGCCAGCAGGACACTGAGCACAGATACGCAGTATTTT. This codes for CASRTLSTDTQYF. The rearrangement joins TRBV6-5 to TRBJ2-3; no definite D call. The V end was cut by 6 bases, the J end by 0 bases, with 7 bases between. The CDR3 consists of 13 residues. Germline V lookup: CDR1 MNHEY, CDR2 SVGAGI.

The chain carries TRBV7-6 and TRBJ2-5; TRBD1 agrees at 8 bases. This CDR3 contains 14 residues. The germline V gene encodes CDR1 SGHVS and CDR2 FNYEAQ. V shed 5 bases, J shed 1 base, and the junction held 3 bases outside the gene matches. The CDR3 DNA sequence: TGTGCCAGCAGCCAAACAGGGGGCCAAGAGACCCAGTACTTC. Amino acids: CASSQTGGQETQYF.